The rows below give T cell receptor beta chains drawn from one sample of a study of blood T cells in healthy people across ages. TCRdb reprocessed the 5' RACE reads with MiXCR, giving one entry per CDR3 protein. The data hold about 1.4 million distinct CDR3 sequences, with almost 60% observed a single time. Material: blood. These receptor sequences come from a man aged 18 to 30 in good health. Each CDR3 is given with its conserved first and last residue. The D gene is left open where the match is weak. Clone size is stated in some rows and not others, as once, few, many or a class when expanded.

CDR3,DNA,J,V,D,size
CASSLSSVDGNGEQFF,TGTGCCAGCAGCTTAAGTAGTGTAGATGGCAACGGTGAGCAGTTCTTC,TRBJ2-1,TRBV11-2,NA,NA
CASSHEAGGYEQYF,TGCGCTAGCAGCCACGAGGCGGGAGGGTACGAGCAGTACTTC,TRBJ2-7,TRBV4-1,TRBD2,NA
CAIRRENTDTQYF,TGTGCCATCAGACGGGAGAACACAGATACGCAGTATTTT,TRBJ2-3,TRBV10-3,NA,NA
CASSLAYGLDETQYF,TGTGCCAGCAGTTTAGCGTACGGATTGGATGAGACCCAGTACTTC,TRBJ2-5,TRBV27,NA,NA
CASTEGRTYGEEQYF,TGTGCCAGCACTGAAGGTCGGACATACGGTGAAGAGCAGTACTTC,TRBJ2-7,TRBV2,NA,NA
CATGQSYGYTF,TGTGCCACCGGACAGTCCTATGGCTACACCTTC,TRBJ1-2,TRBV24-1,NA,NA
CASSQDLGGGRFGTDTQYF,TGTGCCAGCAGCCAAGATTTGGGGGGGGGCCGTTTCGGGACAGATACGCAGTATTTT,TRBJ2-3,TRBV4-2,NA,NA
CASSPQQGAGDTQYF,TGTGCCAGCAGCCCGCAACAGGGGGCAGGAGATACGCAGTATTTT,TRBJ2-3,TRBV7-9,TRBD1,NA
CASSPEWLAGEQYF,TGTGCCAGCTCACCGGAGTGGCTGGCGGGGGAGCAGTACTTC,TRBJ2-5,TRBV18,TRBD2,NA
CASGFSYNEQYF,TGTGCTAGTGGTTTCTCCTACAATGAGCAGTACTTC,TRBJ2-7,TRBV12-5,NA,NA
CASSQNRVEQYF,TGTGCCAGCAGCCAAAACAGGGTTGAGCAGTACTTC,TRBJ2-4,TRBV7-9,NA,few
CASSPKPQGVEQFF,TGTGCCAGCAGCCCCAAGCCCCAAGGGGTTGAGCAGTTCTTC,TRBJ2-1,TRBV7-9,NA,few